A single sample gave rise to the 13 T cell receptor beta chains below, sequenced in a study of cytomegalovirus exposure and HLA in healthy donors. With 60 Vbeta and 13 Jbeta primers, the PCR was carried out. Here immunoSEQ multiplex PCR was the method, and the copy in TCRdb shows in-frame clones only, minus some. The sample holds around 210,000 clones; 79% are singletons and the top ten take about 1.5%. Sequencing was carried out using PBMCs. The receptors were gathered from a man between 50 and 59 years old in good health and CMV-seronegative.

The gene calls are TRBV15 and TRBJ2-1, with D possibly TRBD2 on 5 matching bases. Germline V CDR1 and CDR2: LNHNV, YYDKDF (reference sequence). Between the trimmed V and J ends, which lost 0 bases and 2 bases, there was a span of 14 bases. The CDR3 has 17 amino acids. The CDR3 sequence is CATSREGDAAPYNEQFF. DNA for the CDR3: TGTGCCACCAGCAGAGAGGGAGATGCGGCCCCCTACAATGAGCAGTTCTTC.

The rearrangement joins TRBV4-1 to TRBJ2-2, with D tentatively TRBD1 (5 bases). Trimming took off 6 bases at V and 0 bases at J, with 11 bases between the two ends. The CDR3 is 15 residues long. The germline CDR1 and CDR2 sequences are MGHRA and YSYEKL. The CDR3 here is CASRETASNTGELFF. The CDR3, as DNA: TGCGCCAGCAGGGAGACAGCCTCGAACACCGGGGAGCTGTTTTTT.

This clone came up a few times. Here the CDR3 reads CASSSLAGETGELFF. CDR3 sequence (DNA): TGTGCCAGCAGCTCCCTAGCGGGAGAGACCGGGGAGCTGTTTTTT. The chain carries TRBV5-4 and TRBJ2-2, with 10 bases fitting TRBD2. Germline V gene data show CDR1 as SGHNT and CDR2 as YYREEE (reference sequence). Germline trimming cut 3 bases from V and 5 bases from J; bases unmatched to any gene: 4. The CDR3 is 15 amino acids.

The chain is built from TRBV7-2 and TRBJ1-1; 8 nucleotides match TRBD1. The CDR3 loop spans 15 amino acids. The trim removed 2 bases at V and 5 bases at J, leaving 7 bases unmatched. Germline-derived CDR1 and CDR2 are SGHTA and FQGNSA. This CDR3 reads CASSLQGAGGTEAFF. The CDR3 region has the DNA TGTGCCAGCAGCTTACAGGGGGCCGGCGGTACTGAAGCTTTCTTT.

CDR3 protein: CASGLVAHEQFF. DNA for the CDR3: TGTGCTAGTGGTTTGGTGGCCCATGAGCAGTTCTTC. The chain carries TRBV12-5 and TRBJ2-1; no definite D call. The CDR3 consists of 12 residues. Germline CDR1 reads LGHNT; CDR2 reads FRNRAP. Trimming cost V 0 bases and J 8 bases, with 5 bases left between them.

The rearrangement links TRBV19 to TRBJ2-2, with 8 bases lining up with TRBD1. This CDR3 comprises 17 residues. The germline V gene has CDR1 LNHDA and CDR2 SQIVND (reference sequence). V was pared by 2 bases and J by 4 bases, with 9 bases of the junction left unmatched. CDR3 loop: CASSIHTDRDSTGELFF. CDR3 sequence (DNA): TGTGCCAGTAGTATACATACGGACAGGGATAGCACCGGGGAGCTGTTTTTT.

This chain connects TRBV6-4 to TRBJ1-1, with D unresolved. V lost 3 bases, J lost 2 bases, and 7 bases lay in between. The CDR3 length is 13 residues. The V gene's germline CDR1 is MRHNA and CDR2 SNTAGT. CDR3 region: CASSESLNTEAFF. CDR3 coding DNA: TGTGCCAGCAGTGAGAGCTTAAACACTGAAGCTTTCTTT.

J is TRBJ2-7 and V is TRBV21-1; the table's D call TRBD1 went unverified against the DNA. TRBV21-1 is flagged as a pseudogene. CDR3 size: 16 residues. The CDR3 DNA reads as TGTGCCAGCAGCAAAGAGAGGGACAGATGGGATTACGAGCAGTACTTC. It codes for CASSKERDRWDYEQYF.

The genes are TRBV10-3 and TRBJ1-5; 7 nucleotides line up with TRBD1. Germline V CDR1 and CDR2: ENHRY, SYGVKD. CDR3 length: 13 amino acids. With 6 bases clipped from V and 5 bases from J, the junction kept 4 bases outside the gene matches. The CDR3 DNA follows: TGTGCCATCAGCGACAGGGTAGATCAGCCCCAGCATTTT. Protein sequence: CAISDRVDQPQHF.

This clone was counted only a few times. This sequence joins TRBV28 and TRBJ2-7; the match to TRBD1 covers 7 bases. The CDR3 is made up of 15 amino acids. Germline CDR1 MDHEN, CDR2 SYDVKM. V lost 6 bases to trimming and J lost 1 base; unmatched junction nucleotides: 9. In DNA form, the CDR3 reads TGTGCCAGCAGGACCCTTGGGACAGCTTCCTACGAGCAGTACTTC. Protein: CASRTLGTASYEQYF.

The chain uses TRBV4-2 and TRBJ1-1; D is undetermined. The ends were cut back, 0 bases at V and 1 base at J, with 9 bases in the middle. Germline V lookup: CDR1 LGHNA, CDR2 YNFKEQ. This CDR3 has 15 amino acids. CDR3 sequence reads: CASSQEGRPNTEAFF. The CDR3 DNA is TGTGCCAGCAGCCAAGAAGGGAGGCCGAACACTGAAGCTTTCTTT.

The chain carries TRBV10-1 and TRBJ2-3, with a possible D match to TRBD1 (6 bases). V shed 10 bases and J shed 0 bases, with 11 bases lying between them. The CDR3 sequence is 13 residues long. Germline lookup yields CDR1 WNHNN and CDR2 SYGVQD (reference sequence). CDR3 protein: CAIPGHSTDTQYF. CDR3 nucleotide sequence: TGCGCCATACCGGGACATAGCACAGATACGCAGTATTTT.

The count of this clone is one. J is TRBJ1-1 and V is TRBV5-4; 12 bases map to TRBD1. This CDR3 is built from 17 residues. Germline V CDR1 and CDR2: SGHNT, YYREEE (reference sequence). Germline trimming cut 4 bases from V and 0 bases from J; bases unmatched to any gene: 7. CDR3 region: CASSQPGQGAMNTEAFF. CDR3 DNA sequence: TGTGCCAGCAGCCAACCGGGACAGGGGGCCATGAACACTGAAGCTTTCTTT.